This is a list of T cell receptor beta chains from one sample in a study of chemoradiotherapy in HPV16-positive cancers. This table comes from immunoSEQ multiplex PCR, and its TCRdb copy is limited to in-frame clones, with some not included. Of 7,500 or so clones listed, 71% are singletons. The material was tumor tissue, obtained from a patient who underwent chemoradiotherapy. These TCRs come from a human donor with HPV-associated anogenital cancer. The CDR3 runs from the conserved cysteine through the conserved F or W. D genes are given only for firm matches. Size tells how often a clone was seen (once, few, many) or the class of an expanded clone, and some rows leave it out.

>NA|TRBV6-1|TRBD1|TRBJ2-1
CASRQLGTGRGEQFF
TGTGCCAGCAGGCAGTTGGGGACAGGGAGAGGTGAGCAGTTCTTC
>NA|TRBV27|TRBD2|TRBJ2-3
CASIKRDGGTDTQYF
TGTGCCAGCATTAAGCGGGATGGAGGCACAGATACGCAGTATTTT
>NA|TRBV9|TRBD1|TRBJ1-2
CASSVPTGGTDGYTF
TGTGCCAGCAGCGTACCTACAGGGGGAACGGATGGCTACACCTTC
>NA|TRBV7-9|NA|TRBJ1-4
CASSLYLAGRGEKLFF
TGTGCCAGCAGCTTATACTTGGCAGGGAGAGGTGAAAAACTGTTTTTT
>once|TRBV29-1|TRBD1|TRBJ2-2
CSVRQGARTGELFF
TGCAGCGTCCGACAGGGGGCGCGCACCGGGGAGCTGTTTTTT
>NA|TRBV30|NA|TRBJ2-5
CAWSVLETQYF
TGTGCCTGGAGTGTGTTGGAGACCCAGTACTTC
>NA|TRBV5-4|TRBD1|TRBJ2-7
CASSTGGDRGLNEQYF
TGTGCCAGCAGCACGGGAGGGGACAGGGGGCTCAACGAGCAGTACTTC
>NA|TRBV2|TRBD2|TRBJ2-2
CASTGLAAAGELFF
TGTGCCAGCACAGGACTAGCGGCAGCCGGGGAGCTGTTTTTT
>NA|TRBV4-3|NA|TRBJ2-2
CASSQDRQVVTGELFF
TGCGCCAGCAGCCAAGATCGACAGGTGGTCACCGGGGAGCTGTTTTTT
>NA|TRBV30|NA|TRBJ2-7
CARSASTWSSYEQYF
TGTGCCCGGAGCGCGTCGACCTGGAGCTCCTACGAGCAGTACTTC
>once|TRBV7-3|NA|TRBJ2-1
CASSPDSSYNEQFF
TGTGCCAGCAGCCCTGACTCCTCCTACAATGAGCAGTTCTTC
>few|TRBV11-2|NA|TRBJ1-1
CASSLESPNTEAFF
TGTGCCAGCAGCTTGGAATCCCCGAACACTGAAGCTTTCTTT
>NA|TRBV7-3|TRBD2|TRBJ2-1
CASSLTGTTAYNEQFF
TGTGCCAGCAGCTTAACCGGGACTACAGCATACAATGAGCAGTTCTTC
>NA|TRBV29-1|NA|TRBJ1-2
CSVADRDYGYTF
TGCAGCGTTGCGGACAGAGACTATGGCTACACCTTC
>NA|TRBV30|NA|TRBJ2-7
CAGTGSSAYEQYF
TGTGCCGGGACCGGGTCTTCTGCCTACGAGCAGTACTTC
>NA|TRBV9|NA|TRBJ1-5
CASSVDAGSSNQPQHF
TGTGCCAGCAGCGTAGACGCAGGGTCCAGCAATCAGCCCCAGCATTTT
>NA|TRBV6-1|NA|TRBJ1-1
CASSGQENTEAFF
TGTGCCAGCAGTGGACAGGAGAACACTGAAGCTTTCTTT
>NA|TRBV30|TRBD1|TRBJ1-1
CAWSAKNRGEAFF
TGTGCCTGGAGTGCAAAAAACAGGGGTGAAGCTTTCTTT
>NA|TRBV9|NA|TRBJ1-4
CASSLTGRDEKLFF
TGTGCCAGCAGTCTTACAGGTCGCGATGAAAAACTGTTTTTT
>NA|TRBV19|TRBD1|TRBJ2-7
CASSIRTGFYEQYF
TGTGCCAGTAGTATCAGGACAGGATTTTACGAGCAGTACTTC
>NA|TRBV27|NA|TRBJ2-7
CASSLRAVVRPWVYEQYF
TGTGCCAGCAGTCTAAGGGCGGTGGTGCGACCTTGGGTATACGAGCAGTACTTC
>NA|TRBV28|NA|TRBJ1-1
CASTSEPYEAAFF
TGTGCCAGCACCTCCGAACCTTATGAAGCTGCTTTCTTT
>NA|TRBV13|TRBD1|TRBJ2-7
CASREGASYEQYF
TGTGCCAGCCGAGAGGGGGCCTCCTACGAGCAGTACTTC
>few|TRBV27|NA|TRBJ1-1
CASSLSRQNTEAFF
TGTGCCAGCAGTTTATCCCGACAGAACACTGAAGCTTTCTTT